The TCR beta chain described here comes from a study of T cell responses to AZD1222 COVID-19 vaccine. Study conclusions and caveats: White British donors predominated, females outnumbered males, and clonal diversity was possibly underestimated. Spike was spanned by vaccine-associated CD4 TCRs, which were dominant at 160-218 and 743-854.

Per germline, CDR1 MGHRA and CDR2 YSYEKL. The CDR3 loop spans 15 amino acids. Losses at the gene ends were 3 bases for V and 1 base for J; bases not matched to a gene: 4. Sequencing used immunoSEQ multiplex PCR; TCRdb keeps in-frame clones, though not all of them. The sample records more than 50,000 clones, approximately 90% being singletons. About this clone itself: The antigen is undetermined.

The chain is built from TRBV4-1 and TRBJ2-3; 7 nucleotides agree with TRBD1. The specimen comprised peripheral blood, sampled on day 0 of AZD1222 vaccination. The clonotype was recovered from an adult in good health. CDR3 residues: CASSQMDRRTDTQYF. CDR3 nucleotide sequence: TGCGCCAGCAGCCAGATGGACAGGCGCACAGATACGCAGTATTTT.